This T cell receptor (beta chain) is drawn from a study of cytomegalovirus exposure and HLA in healthy donors. Study-wide results and limits: Within an earlier analysis, most TCR beta V segments proved productive either about 90% or about 30% of the time.

In the PCR, 60 Vbeta and 13 Jbeta primers were used. Profiling relied on immunoSEQ multiplex PCR, and the TCRdb table lists in-frame clones only, not all of them. The table includes 95,000 to 150,000 clones, around three quarters detected once. Nominally healthy donors were sampled, though unrecorded immune exposures were likely. With 0 bases removed from V and 7 bases from J, the gap between germline ends came to 5 bases. CDR3 length: 11 amino acids. Germline V gene data show CDR1 as SGHDT and CDR2 as YYEEEE. On this clone itself: The target antigen is unknown.

The rearrangement joins TRBV5-6 to TRBJ2-7; D gene uncertain. This clonotype was sampled from a woman between 40 and 55 years old in good health and CMV-seropositive. The sequenced sample consisted of PBMCs. The CDR3 sequence is CASSLAREQYF. The CDR3 region has the DNA TGTGCCAGCAGCTTGGCCAGGGAGCAGTACTTC.